Presented here are 28 T cell receptor beta chains from one specimen sequenced in a study of T cell repertoires in cytomegalovirus infection. TCRdb redid the calling of the reads with MiXCR, one entry per CDR3 protein. The profile shows about 920,000 distinct CDR3 sequences, under 40% of them singletons. Their antigens remain unidentified. Sample: cultured CD8+ T cells from PBMCs, taken from culture after CMV antigen stimulation. Every receptor here comes from a human donor in good health (CMV status not recorded). Some clones in this sample may be carry-over from other donors' samples.

This clonotype was counted between two and nine times. V usage is TRBV2 and J usage is TRBJ2-2; D gene unclear. CDR1 is SNHLY, CDR2 FYNNEI, per germline. The CDR3 is made up of 12 amino acids. V lost 9 bases and J lost 3, with 8 bases in between. CDR3 bases: TGTGCCAGACCGAGAGACACCGGGGAGCTGTTTTTT. It yields the protein CARPRDTGELFF.

This clonotype was recorded at least ten times. The gene calls are TRBV7-6 and TRBJ1-1; D uncertain. The germline V gene has CDR1 SGHVS and CDR2 FNYEAQ. The CDR3 is made up of 13 amino acids. V was pared by 3 bases and J by 1 base, with 6 bases between. CDR3 sequence: CASSLEQNTEAFF. For the CDR3, the DNA is TGTGCCAGCAGCTTGGAACAGAACACTGAAGCTTTCTTT.

This clonotype was detected a few times. The chain carries TRBV10-3 and TRBJ2-1, with 7 bases fitting TRBD2. The V gene end was trimmed by 2 bases and the J gene end by 0 bases; junction bases not matched to a gene: 19. The V gene's germline CDR1 is ENHRY and CDR2 SYGVKD. CDR3 length: 21 residues. In DNA, the CDR3 is TGTGCCATCAGTGAGCCAAGGTTGCAAGCGGGGTACCAGAGCTCCTACAATGAGCAGTTCTTC. Translating it yields CAISEPRLQAGYQSSYNEQFF.

The chain is built from TRBV7-6 and TRBJ1-2; D is ambiguous. The germline V and J ends were trimmed by 4 bases and 6 bases, with 9 bases remaining between them. This CDR3 contains 12 residues. The germline V gene encodes CDR1 SGHVS and CDR2 FNYEAQ. The CDR3 region has the DNA TGTGCCAGCAGCTCTAATCGGGATGGCTACACCTTC. Its translation is CASSSNRDGYTF.

CDR3 bases: TGTGCCAGCAGTTTAATCATCACCGGGGAGCTGTTTTTT. Its translation is CASSLIITGELFF. The chain links TRBV12-3 or TRBV12-4 to TRBJ2-2; D is unresolved. CDR3 length: 13 amino acids. Trimming pared 2 bases from V and 4 bases from J, leaving 5 bases between.

Here the CDR3 reads CASSEVRPNVNQPQHF. The CDR3 DNA follows: TGTGCCAGCAGCGAGGTCCGGCCAAACGTTAACCAGCCCCAGCATTTT. The rearrangement links TRBV7-9 to TRBJ1-5; D call uncertain. V lost 5 bases and J 7 bases, leaving 21 bases between the germline ends. Germline V lookup: CDR1 SEHNR, CDR2 FQNEAQ (reference sequence). The CDR3 has 16 residues.

This clonotype appeared a single time. The V call is TRBV20-1, the J call TRBJ2-2; a weak D match, TRBD1 (6 bases). Trimming took 0 bases from V and 5 from J, leaving 22 bases between them. This CDR3 is built from 18 residues. From germline, CDR1 is DFQATT and CDR2 SNEGSKA (reference sequence). The CDR3 DNA reads TGCAGTGCTAGAGATACAATAACAGGGTCTCCGAGGACCGGGGAGCTGTTTTTT. Its protein is CSARDTITGSPRTGELFF.

This chain joins TRBV6-2 or TRBV6-3 and TRBJ2-6; the D gene is possibly TRBD1 (6 bases). Trimming left V 6 bases short and J 6 bases short, with 12 bases between. Looked up from germline, CDR1 is MNHEY and CDR2 is SVGEGT. The CDR3 has 14 amino acids. Written as DNA, the CDR3 is TGTGCCAGCAGGACAGGTCTATCGGCCAACGTCCTGACTTTC. Translating it yields CASRTGLSANVLTF.

This chain links TRBV7-9 with TRBJ1-1; the D gene is possibly TRBD1 (6 bases). V lost 7 bases, J lost 1 base, and 16 bases lay in between. The germline V gene encodes CDR1 SEHNR and CDR2 FQNEAQ (reference sequence). This CDR3 has 15 residues. CDR3 protein: CASTFPGQENTEAFF. CDR3 coding DNA: TGTGCCAGCACCTTCCCGGGACAAGAGAACACTGAAGCTTTCTTT.

CDR3 amino acids: CASSPVPYEQYF. CDR3 DNA: TGTGCCAGTTCCCCTGTCCCCTACGAGCAGTACTTC. The chain links TRBV12-3 or TRBV12-4 to TRBJ2-7; unclear D gene. This CDR3 contains 12 residues. Between the trimmed V and J ends, which lost 9 bases and 2 bases, there was a span of 11 bases.

The V call is TRBV14, the J call TRBJ1-2, with TRBD1 as a possible D gene (5 bases). This CDR3 region has 16 residues. Per germline, CDR1 SGHDN and CDR2 FVKESK. The V end was cut by 0 bases, the J end by 8 bases, with 19 bases between. CDR3 protein: CASSQEGTIFIGGYTF. The DNA of the CDR3 is TGTGCCAGCAGCCAAGAGGGGACCATATTCATCGGGGGCTACACCTTC.

The chain links TRBV6-6 to TRBJ1-5; D possibly corresponds to TRBD1 (6 bases). V lost 5 bases to trimming and J lost 5 bases, with 16 bases between them. Per germline, CDR1 MNHNY and CDR2 SVGAGI (reference sequence). This CDR3 region has 15 residues. The CDR3 region has the DNA TGTGCCAGCAGTCCTACAGGGTCTCGGGATCAGCCCCAGCATTTT. It encodes CASSPTGSRDQPQHF.

J is TRBJ1-5 and V is TRBV28, with 7 bases matching TRBD1. CDR1 MDHEN and CDR2 SYDVKM come from the germline V gene. The CDR3 consists of 16 residues. V shed 6 bases, J shed 1 base, and the junction held 9 bases outside the gene matches. CDR3 loop: CASRPDRRGSNQPQHF. The CDR3 DNA sequence: TGTGCCAGCAGACCGGACAGGAGGGGAAGCAATCAGCCCCAGCATTTT.

This clonotype has a count of ten or more. The chain uses TRBV7-6 and TRBJ2-5, with 7 nucleotides matching TRBD1. This CDR3 spans 16 amino acids. Germline CDR1 and CDR2: SGHVS and FNYEAQ. V shed 5 bases, J shed 4 bases, and the junction held 13 bases outside the gene matches. CDR3 nucleotide sequence: TGTGCCAGCAGCCCTCTCCTTGAGGGGGCTGTAGAGACCCAGTACTTC. Protein sequence: CASSPLLEGAVETQYF.

This clonotype was recorded a few times. The CDR3 DNA sequence: TGTGCCACCAGTGAATCCGGCGGAAACTATGGCTACACCTTC. The encoded protein is CATSESGGNYGYTF. This chain joins TRBV24-1 and TRBJ1-2; D uncertain. The length of the CDR3 is 14 residues. In germline, CDR1 is KGHDR, CDR2 SFDVKD. Trimming shortened V by 4 bases and J by 2 bases, and 10 bases separated the two germline ends.

The gene calls are TRBV6-1 and TRBJ2-7, with D maybe TRBD2 (5 bases). CDR1 MNHNS and CDR2 SASEGT come from the germline V gene. V lost 0 bases and J lost 0, with 12 bases in between. The CDR3 spans 16 residues. CDR3 sequence (DNA): TGTGCCAGCAGTGAAGCGAGAGGAGGTCTCTCCTACGAGCAGTACTTC. As protein: CASSEARGGLSYEQYF.

On this clonotype itself: The junction and the germline gene differ at one end; a read error may be behind it. This chain links TRBV4-1 with TRBJ1-4, with D uncertain. This CDR3 is 15 amino acids long. CDR1 is MGHRA, CDR2 YSYEKL, per germline. CDR3 in DNA: TGTGCCAGCAGCCAAGATATGGCCAGCGCAGAAAAACTGTTTTTT. Encoded protein: CASSQDMASAEKLFF.

For this clonotype: The junction shows a germline mismatch at one end, possibly a read error. V gene TRBV28 combines with J gene TRBJ1-2, with TRBD1 as a possible D gene (6 bases). Germline V gene lookup returns CDR1 MDHEN and CDR2 SYDVKM. This CDR3 contains 15 residues. The CDR3 here is CTSSFRGLENYGYTF. The CDR3 DNA follows: TGTACCAGCAGTTTCAGGGGACTCGAAAACTATGGCTACACCTTC.

The chain joins TRBV20-1 to TRBJ1-2; TRBD1 matches 10 bases. Germline V gene lookup returns CDR1 DFQATT and CDR2 SNEGSKA (reference sequence). This CDR3 spans 18 amino acids. J was trimmed by 4 bases and V by 1 base; bases with no gene match: 15. DNA of the CDR3: TGCAGTGCTAGAGCCCTAAGGAGCGGGACAGGGGCTGCCTATGGCTACACCTTC. This sequence encodes CSARALRSGTGAAYGYTF.

This rearrangement joins TRBV10-3 to TRBJ1-2; D is uncertain. Trimming cost V 11 bases and J 8 bases, with 12 bases left between them. In germline, CDR1 is ENHRY, CDR2 SYGVKD. There are 10 residues in the CDR3. Here the CDR3 reads CASGGTGYTF. The CDR3 coding sequence is TGTGCCTCCGGAGGTACCGGCTACACCTTC.

The rearrangement joins TRBV5-6 to TRBJ2-7; 9 positions match TRBD1. Looked up from germline, CDR1 is SGHDT and CDR2 is YYEEEE. The junction had 22 bases not matched to a gene; V was cut back by 6 bases and J by 3 bases. CDR3 length: 19 amino acids. The CDR3 coding sequence is TGTGCCAGCACTTTCTGGGTATCTCACGGGACAGGGAAAGGCTACGAGCAGTACGTC. Translated: CASTFWVSHGTGKGYEQYV.

In this sample, this clonotype turned up a few times. This chain joins TRBV12-3 or TRBV12-4 and TRBJ2-7; 7 bases fit TRBD1. This CDR3 has 13 amino acids. V was pared by 4 bases and J by 5 bases, with 5 bases of the junction left unmatched. CDR3 residues: CASSSTGFHEQYF. The CDR3 DNA follows: TGTGCCAGCAGTTCGACAGGGTTCCACGAGCAGTACTTC.

This chain uses TRBV19 with TRBJ2-1; the D is unclear. V was cut by 3 bases and J by 7 bases, with 16 bases left in between. The CDR3 covers 15 residues. Germline V gene lookup returns CDR1 LNHDA and CDR2 SQIVND (reference sequence). The DNA of the CDR3 is TGTGCCAGTAGTATGGGTCGGAGCTTAATGAATGAGCAGTTCTTC. Amino acids: CASSMGRSLMNEQFF.

The gene calls are TRBV12-3 or TRBV12-4 and TRBJ1-3, with D uncertain. The CDR3 length is 11 residues. Trimming cost V 3 bases and J 6 bases, with 3 bases left between them. CDR3 residues: CASSFENTIYF. The CDR3 DNA sequence: TGTGCCAGCAGTTTCGAAAACACCATATATTTT.

This clonotype was seen once. The chain links TRBV3-1 to TRBJ2-7, with D uncertain. The CDR3 length is 13 residues. Germline values: CDR1 LGHDT, CDR2 YNNKEL (reference sequence). V was shortened by 1 base and J by 7 bases, with 11 bases between the two germline ends. The CDR3 is CASSQGPYTEQYF. CDR3 DNA: TGTGCCAGCAGCCAAGGGCCTTACACGGAGCAGTACTTC.

This clonotype has more than one count but fewer than ten. Written as DNA, the CDR3 is TGTGCCAGCAGTGGGATAGGGGACTCCTATAATTCACCCCTCCACTTT. Residues: CASSGIGDSYNSPLHF. This chain connects TRBV12-3 or TRBV12-4 to TRBJ1-6; D possibly corresponds to TRBD1 (5 bases). V was pared by 5 bases and J by 0 bases, with 11 bases between. The CDR3 has 16 residues.

This clonotype was counted at least ten times. This sequence joins TRBV7-6 and TRBJ1-5; TRBD1 might be the D (6 bases). Germline CDR1 is SGHVS and CDR2 is FNYEAQ. Deletions cut 2 bases from V and 4 bases from J, with 9 bases between. This CDR3 is 14 amino acids long. The CDR3 is CASSLLDSNQPQHF. The CDR3 bases are TGTGCCAGCAGCTTATTGGACAGTAATCAGCCCCAGCATTTT.

This clonotype appeared a few times. The chain joins TRBV25-1 to TRBJ2-1, with a weak D call TRBD1 (6 bases). The ends were cut back, 11 bases at V and 6 bases at J, with 14 bases in the middle. This CDR3 region has 12 residues. Germline loops: CDR1 MGHDK, CDR2 SYGVNS. In nucleotides, the CDR3 is TGTGCCTTCTCTGGACAGACCAATGAGCAGTTCTTC. Translation: CAFSGQTNEQFF.